These T cell receptor beta chains were read from a single sample in a study of shared clonotypes between healthy human individuals. The assay was immunoSEQ multiplex PCR, and TCRdb's table has in-frame clones only and misses some. This repertoire shows millions of clones, roughly nine tenths found once; its top ten account for 0.11% to 0.15%. Material for sequencing was naive CD4+ T cells sorted from blood. These receptors originate from a man aged 18 to 29 in good health. The CDR3 runs from the conserved cysteine through the conserved F or W. A D gene is named only where the DNA matches it firmly. Some rows mark clone size as missing; the rest say once, few, many or name a class of expanded clone.

clone_size: .
d_call: .
v_call: TRBV12-5
j_call: TRBJ2-1
cdr3_aa: CASGLVPKGGISSYNEQFF
cdr3_nt: TGTGCTAGTGGTTTGGTACCCAAAGGGGGGATCTCCTCCTACAATGAGCAGTTCTTC

clone_size: .
d_call: .
v_call: TRBV13
j_call: TRBJ2-2
cdr3_aa: CASSLIAGPGELFF
cdr3_nt: TGTGCCAGCAGCTTAATCGCCGGACCCGGGGAGCTGTTTTTT

clone_size: .
d_call: TRBD2
v_call: TRBV11-3
j_call: TRBJ2-1
cdr3_aa: CASSLGAGTSGTNEQFF
cdr3_nt: TGTGCCAGCAGCTTAGGCGCCGGGACTAGCGGTACCAATGAGCAGTTCTTC

clone_size: .
d_call: TRBD2
v_call: TRBV7-9
j_call: TRBJ2-1
cdr3_aa: CASSFEPGLVRNNEQFF
cdr3_nt: TGTGCCAGCAGCTTTGAACCGGGACTAGTTAGGAACAATGAGCAGTTCTTC

clone_size: .
d_call: .
v_call: TRBV6-5
j_call: TRBJ1-3
cdr3_aa: CASGSGTISGNTIYF
cdr3_nt: TGTGCCAGCGGGTCGGGGACAATATCTGGAAACACCATATATTTT

clone_size: .
d_call: .
v_call: TRBV7-3
j_call: TRBJ2-5
cdr3_aa: CASSRRGRETQYF
cdr3_nt: TGTGCCAGCAGCCGGAGAGGAAGAGAGACCCAGTACTTC

clone_size: .
d_call: .
v_call: TRBV12-5
j_call: TRBJ1-4
cdr3_aa: CASGFHGREKNEKLFF
cdr3_nt: TGTGCTAGTGGTTTCCACGGGCGGGAGAAGAATGAAAAACTGTTTTTT

clone_size: .
d_call: TRBD1
v_call: TRBV2
j_call: TRBJ2-2
cdr3_aa: CASSESRTGAGELFF
cdr3_nt: TGTGCCAGCAGTGAATCCCGTACAGGGGCCGGGGAGCTGTTTTTT

clone_size: .
d_call: .
v_call: TRBV19
j_call: TRBJ1-4
cdr3_aa: CASSRQGGNEKLFF
cdr3_nt: TGTGCCAGTAGTCGGCAGGGCGGTAATGAAAAACTGTTTTTT

clone_size: .
d_call: TRBD2
v_call: TRBV28
j_call: TRBJ2-7
cdr3_aa: CASSSPASGGNYEQYF
cdr3_nt: TGTGCCAGCAGTTCACCAGCTAGCGGGGGTAACTACGAGCAGTACTTC

clone_size: .
d_call: TRBD2
v_call: TRBV14
j_call: TRBJ2-1
cdr3_aa: CASSQGLAGVNEQFF
cdr3_nt: TGTGCCAGCAGCCAAGGGCTAGCGGGGGTCAATGAGCAGTTCTTC

clone_size: .
d_call: TRBD1
v_call: TRBV9
j_call: TRBJ2-7
cdr3_aa: CASSLTGKGLDEQYF
cdr3_nt: TGTGCCAGCAGCCTGACAGGGAAAGGCCTGGACGAGCAGTACTTC

clone_size: .
d_call: TRBD2
v_call: TRBV11-1
j_call: TRBJ2-1
cdr3_aa: CASSLGSSGGPSSYNEQFF
cdr3_nt: TGTGCCAGCAGCTTAGGGTCTAGCGGGGGGCCGAGCTCCTACAATGAGCAGTTCTTC

clone_size: .
d_call: TRBD1
v_call: TRBV10-3
j_call: TRBJ1-2
cdr3_aa: CAISEDRGISQGYTF
cdr3_nt: TGTGCCATCAGTGAGGACAGGGGTATTTCTCAGGGCTACACCTTC

clone_size: .
d_call: .
v_call: TRBV11-2
j_call: TRBJ2-2
cdr3_aa: CASSLGGVDTGELFF
cdr3_nt: TGTGCCAGCAGCTTAGGGGGGGTCGACACCGGGGAGCTGTTTTTT

clone_size: .
d_call: .
v_call: TRBV7-9
j_call: TRBJ2-1
cdr3_aa: CASSNYWGEQFF
cdr3_nt: TGTGCCAGCAGCAACTACTGGGGCGAGCAGTTCTTC

clone_size: .
d_call: TRBD2
v_call: TRBV5-1
j_call: TRBJ2-3
cdr3_aa: CASSPTPSGGVRDTQYF
cdr3_nt: TGCGCCAGCAGCCCCACCCCTAGCGGGGGGGTGAGAGATACGCAGTATTTT

clone_size: .
d_call: .
v_call: TRBV7-9
j_call: TRBJ1-2
cdr3_aa: CASSLVTSGLGGYTF
cdr3_nt: TGTGCCAGCAGCTTAGTCACATCAGGGTTGGGAGGCTACACCTTC

clone_size: .
d_call: .
v_call: TRBV29-1
j_call: TRBJ1-1
cdr3_aa: CSVDRTATEAFF
cdr3_nt: TGCAGCGTTGACAGGACAGCCACTGAAGCTTTCTTT

clone_size: .
d_call: .
v_call: TRBV19
j_call: TRBJ1-4
cdr3_aa: CASSGLRGNEKLFF
cdr3_nt: TGTGCCAGTAGCGGGCTCCGAGGTAATGAAAAACTGTTTTTT

clone_size: .
d_call: .
v_call: TRBV30
j_call: TRBJ1-6
cdr3_aa: CACPVGTESSYNSPLHF
cdr3_nt: TGTGCCTGCCCGGTGGGGACGGAGAGCTCCTATAATTCACCCCTCCACTTT

clone_size: .
d_call: .
v_call: TRBV6-6
j_call: TRBJ2-1
cdr3_aa: CASSDLGHEQFF
cdr3_nt: TGTGCCAGCAGTGACCTGGGTCATGAGCAGTTCTTC

clone_size: .
d_call: TRBD1
v_call: TRBV28
j_call: TRBJ2-7
cdr3_aa: CASSLLGQGKHEQYF
cdr3_nt: TGTGCCAGCAGTTTACTTGGACAGGGGAAGCACGAGCAGTACTTC

clone_size: .
d_call: .
v_call: TRBV5-4
j_call: TRBJ1-2
cdr3_aa: CASSSPGGLNYGYTF
cdr3_nt: TGTGCCAGCAGCTCCCCGGGGGGGTTGAACTATGGCTACACCTTC

clone_size: .
d_call: TRBD1
v_call: TRBV29-1
j_call: TRBJ1-2
cdr3_aa: CSVLTGTVNYGYTF
cdr3_nt: TGCAGCGTTCTGACCGGGACAGTCAACTATGGCTACACCTTC

clone_size: .
d_call: .
v_call: TRBV7-9
j_call: TRBJ2-2
cdr3_aa: CASTTTSDTGELFF
cdr3_nt: TGTGCCAGCACCACCACCTCGGACACCGGGGAGCTGTTTTTT

clone_size: .
d_call: .
v_call: TRBV28
j_call: TRBJ2-6
cdr3_aa: CASSLTQTGANVLTF
cdr3_nt: TGTGCCAGCAGCCTAACCCAGACTGGGGCCAACGTCCTGACTTTC

clone_size: .
d_call: TRBD1
v_call: TRBV5-4
j_call: TRBJ2-7
cdr3_aa: CASSLMTGELGEQYF
cdr3_nt: TGTGCCAGCAGCCTTATGACAGGGGAACTCGGGGAGCAGTACTTC

clone_size: .
d_call: .
v_call: TRBV2
j_call: TRBJ2-5
cdr3_aa: CASTRDKETQYF
cdr3_nt: TGTGCCAGCACCCGGGACAAAGAGACCCAGTACTTC

clone_size: .
d_call: .
v_call: TRBV6-5
j_call: TRBJ1-2
cdr3_aa: CASRASPGGDYGYTF
cdr3_nt: TGTGCCAGCAGGGCGAGTCCGGGGGGAGACTATGGCTACACCTTC

clone_size: .
d_call: TRBD2
v_call: TRBV27
j_call: TRBJ2-2
cdr3_aa: CASSLYLTSVNGELFF
cdr3_nt: TGTGCCAGCAGTTTATACCTAACTAGCGTAAACGGGGAGCTGTTTTTT

clone_size: .
d_call: TRBD1
v_call: TRBV19
j_call: TRBJ1-6
cdr3_aa: CASSTPGQGGSPLHF
cdr3_nt: TGTGCCAGTAGTACCCCGGGACAGGGGGGTTCACCCCTCCACTTT

clone_size: once
d_call: .
v_call: TRBV5-5
j_call: TRBJ2-7
cdr3_aa: CASSLLFDFNYEQYF
cdr3_nt: TGTGCCAGCAGCTTGTTGTTCGATTTTAACTACGAGCAGTACTTC

clone_size: .
d_call: TRBD1
v_call: TRBV25-1
j_call: TRBJ1-1
cdr3_aa: CASSGTGSRYTEAFF
cdr3_nt: TGTGCCAGCAGTGGGACAGGTAGTAGGTACACTGAAGCTTTCTTT

clone_size: .
d_call: .
v_call: TRBV7-9
j_call: TRBJ2-1
cdr3_aa: CASSLAGQGTEQFF
cdr3_nt: TGTGCCAGCAGCTTAGCGGGGCAGGGTACTGAGCAGTTCTTC

clone_size: .
d_call: TRBD1
v_call: TRBV6-5
j_call: TRBJ1-5
cdr3_aa: CASRPPGGSNQPQHF
cdr3_nt: TGTGCCAGCAGACCCCCAGGGGGCAGCAATCAGCCCCAGCATTTT

clone_size: .
d_call: .
v_call: TRBV6-5
j_call: TRBJ1-4
cdr3_aa: CASSGFFGKLFF
cdr3_nt: TGTGCCAGCAGTGGCTTTTTCGGAAAACTGTTTTTT

clone_size: .
d_call: TRBD1
v_call: TRBV6-1
j_call: TRBJ2-5
cdr3_aa: CASSATGGVETQYF
cdr3_nt: TGTGCCAGCAGCGCTACAGGGGGCGTAGAGACCCAGTACTTC

clone_size: .
d_call: .
v_call: TRBV19
j_call: TRBJ2-7
cdr3_aa: CASSTGPGETYEQYF
cdr3_nt: TGTGCCAGTAGTACAGGGCCCGGCGAAACTTACGAGCAGTACTTC

clone_size: .
d_call: .
v_call: TRBV21-1
j_call: TRBJ2-5
cdr3_aa: CASSKSSRDWCRETQYF
cdr3_nt: TGTGCCAGCAGCAAGAGTAGCAGGGATTGGTGTCGAGAGACCCAGTACTTC

clone_size: .
d_call: TRBD2
v_call: TRBV9
j_call: TRBJ2-7
cdr3_aa: CASSVATSGVYEQYF
cdr3_nt: TGTGCCAGCAGCGTAGCCACTAGCGGGGTCTACGAGCAGTACTTC

clone_size: .
d_call: .
v_call: TRBV10-3
j_call: TRBJ1-1
cdr3_aa: CAISELWDTEAFF
cdr3_nt: TGTGCCATCAGTGAACTTTGGGACACTGAAGCTTTCTTT

clone_size: .
d_call: .
v_call: TRBV5-8
j_call: TRBJ2-5
cdr3_aa: CASSLVRETQYF
cdr3_nt: TGTGCCAGCAGCTTGGTGCGGGAGACCCAGTACTTC

clone_size: .
d_call: TRBD2
v_call: TRBV5-1
j_call: TRBJ2-7
cdr3_aa: CASSLSGTTRDEQYF
cdr3_nt: TGCGCCAGCAGCTTGTCAGGGACTACGCGGGACGAGCAGTACTTC

clone_size: .
d_call: .
v_call: TRBV14
j_call: TRBJ2-3
cdr3_aa: CASSQDLASTQYF
cdr3_nt: TGTGCCAGCAGCCAAGATTTGGCATCCACGCAGTATTTT

clone_size: .
d_call: .
v_call: TRBV7-2
j_call: TRBJ2-3
cdr3_aa: CASSRSSTDTQYF
cdr3_nt: TGTGCCAGCAGCCGGTCTAGCACAGATACGCAGTATTTT

clone_size: .
d_call: TRBD2
v_call: TRBV19
j_call: TRBJ2-5
cdr3_aa: CASSSGLAGSQETQYF
cdr3_nt: TGTGCCAGTAGTTCGGGACTAGCGGGGTCCCAAGAGACCCAGTACTTC

clone_size: .
d_call: .
v_call: TRBV27
j_call: TRBJ1-5
cdr3_aa: CASSLSFRANQPQHF
cdr3_nt: TGTGCCAGCAGTTTATCGTTCAGAGCCAATCAGCCCCAGCATTTT

clone_size: .
d_call: TRBD1
v_call: TRBV15
j_call: TRBJ1-2
cdr3_aa: CATSRETGGFYGYTF
cdr3_nt: TGTGCCACCAGCAGAGAAACAGGGGGCTTCTATGGCTACACCTTC

clone_size: .
d_call: TRBD2
v_call: TRBV9
j_call: TRBJ2-3
cdr3_aa: CASSVVASGGAYTQYF
cdr3_nt: TGTGCCAGCAGCGTAGTGGCTAGCGGGGGGGCATATACGCAGTATTTT

clone_size: .
d_call: .
v_call: TRBV7-2
j_call: TRBJ2-3
cdr3_aa: CASSLAYTDTQYF
cdr3_nt: TGTGCCAGCAGCTTAGCATACACAGATACGCAGTATTTT

clone_size: .
d_call: .
v_call: TRBV6-5
j_call: TRBJ2-1
cdr3_aa: CASSYGRGGFSNEQFF
cdr3_nt: TGTGCCAGCAGTTACGGCCGAGGGGGGTTTAGCAATGAGCAGTTCTTC

clone_size: .
d_call: .
v_call: TRBV6-6
j_call: TRBJ2-3
cdr3_aa: CASRGGPAWSTDTQYF
cdr3_nt: TGTGCCAGCAGGGGGGGCCCCGCCTGGAGCACAGATACGCAGTATTTT

clone_size: .
d_call: .
v_call: TRBV5-1
j_call: TRBJ2-7
cdr3_aa: CATSRDTSYEQYF
cdr3_nt: TGCGCCACAAGCCGGGACACTTCCTACGAGCAGTACTTC

clone_size: .
d_call: .
v_call: TRBV7-2
j_call: TRBJ2-2
cdr3_aa: CASSLDYGELFF
cdr3_nt: TGTGCCAGCAGCTTAGATTACGGGGAGCTGTTTTTT